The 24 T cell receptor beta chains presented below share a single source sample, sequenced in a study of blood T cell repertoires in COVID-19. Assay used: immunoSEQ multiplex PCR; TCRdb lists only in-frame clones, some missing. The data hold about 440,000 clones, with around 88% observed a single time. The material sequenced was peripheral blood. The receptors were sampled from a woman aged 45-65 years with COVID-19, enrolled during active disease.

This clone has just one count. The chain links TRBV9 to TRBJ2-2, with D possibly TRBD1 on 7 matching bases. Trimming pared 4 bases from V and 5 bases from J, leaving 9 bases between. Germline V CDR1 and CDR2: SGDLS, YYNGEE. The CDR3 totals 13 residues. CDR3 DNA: TGTGCCAGCAGCTCAGGGGGGACCGGGGAGCTGTTTTTT. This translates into CASSSGGTGELFF.

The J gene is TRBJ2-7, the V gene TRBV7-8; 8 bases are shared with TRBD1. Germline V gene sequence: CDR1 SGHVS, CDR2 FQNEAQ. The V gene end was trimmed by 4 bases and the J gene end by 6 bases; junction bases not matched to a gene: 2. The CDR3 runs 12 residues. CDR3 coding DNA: TGTGCCAGCAGCTCGGGACAGGTCGAGCAGTACTTC. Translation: CASSSGQVEQYF. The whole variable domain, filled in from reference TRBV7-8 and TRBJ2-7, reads GAGVSQSPRYKVAKRGQDVALRCDPISGHVSLFWYQQALGQGPEFLTYFQNEAQLDKSGLPSDRFFAERPEGSVSTLKIQRTQQEDSAVYLCASSSGQVEQYFGPGTRLTVT.

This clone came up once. The CDR3 DNA is TGTGCCATCGCTAGCGGGGGGGCCTCAAATACGCAGTATTTT. Its protein product is CAIASGGASNTQYF. V gene TRBV24-1 combines with J gene TRBJ2-3; 12 nucleotides match TRBD2. The V and J ends lost 11 bases and 7 bases, in that order; junction bases with no gene match: 9. Germline CDR1 is KGHDR and CDR2 is SFDVKD. This CDR3 is built from 14 residues.

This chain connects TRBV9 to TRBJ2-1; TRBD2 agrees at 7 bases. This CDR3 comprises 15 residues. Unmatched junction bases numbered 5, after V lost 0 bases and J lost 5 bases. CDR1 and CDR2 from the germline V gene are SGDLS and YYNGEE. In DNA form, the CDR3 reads TGTGCCAGCAGCGTAGCGGGACGGGGGGACAATGAGCAGTTCTTC. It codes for CASSVAGRGDNEQFF. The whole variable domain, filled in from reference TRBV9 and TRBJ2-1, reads DSGVTQTPKHLITATGQRVTLRCSPRSGDLSVYWYQQSLDQGLQFLIQYYNGEERAKGNILERFSAQQFPDLHSELNLSSLELGDSALYFCASSVAGRGDNEQFFGPGTRLTVL.

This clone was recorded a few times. The DNA for the CDR3 is TGTGCCAGTAACCGCGCCGCGGGCTATGGCTACACCTTC. Its translation is CASNRAAGYGYTF. V and J are TRBV19 and TRBJ1-2; no definite D call. Trimming removed 7 bases from V and 4 bases from J, with 13 bases in between. The CDR3 covers 13 residues. Germline lookup yields CDR1 LNHDA and CDR2 SQIVND (reference sequence).

CDR3 in DNA: TGTGCCAGCAGCTCTAGTTCCAGGGCCGTGAACACTGAAGCTTTCTTT. Translation: CASSSSSRAVNTEAFF. The chain employs TRBV7-8 and TRBJ1-1; perhaps TRBD1 as D (5 bases). Germline CDR1 and CDR2: SGHVS and FQNEAQ. Trimming left V 4 bases short and J 0 bases short, with 15 bases between. CDR3 size: 16 residues.

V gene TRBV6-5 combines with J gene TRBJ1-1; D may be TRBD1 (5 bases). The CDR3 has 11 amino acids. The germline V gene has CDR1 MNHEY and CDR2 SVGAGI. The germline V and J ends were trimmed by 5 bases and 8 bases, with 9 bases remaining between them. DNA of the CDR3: TGTGCCAGCAGTATGGCAGGGGAAGCTTTCTTT. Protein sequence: CASSMAGEAFF.

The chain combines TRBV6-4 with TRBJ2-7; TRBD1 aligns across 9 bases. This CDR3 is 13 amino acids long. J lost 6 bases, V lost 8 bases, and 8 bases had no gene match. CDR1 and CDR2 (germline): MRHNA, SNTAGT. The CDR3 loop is CASGRDRECEQYF. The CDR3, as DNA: TGTGCCAGCGGCCGGGACAGGGAGTGCGAGCAGTACTTC.

CDR3: CASSALRTSYNEQFF. CDR3 DNA: TGTGCCAGCAGCGCCCTCCGGACATCCTACAATGAGCAGTTCTTC. The chain couples TRBV2 to TRBJ2-1, with a tentative D call TRBD1 (5 bases). V was pared by 6 bases and J by 1 base, with 13 bases between. Germline V gene lookup returns CDR1 SNHLY and CDR2 FYNNEI. This CDR3 region has 15 residues.

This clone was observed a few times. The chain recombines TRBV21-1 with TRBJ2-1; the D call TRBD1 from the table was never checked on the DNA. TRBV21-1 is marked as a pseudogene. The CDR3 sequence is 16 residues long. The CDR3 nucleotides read TGTGCCAGCAGCAAAGAAGGGGACAGGGGAGAAGATGAGCAGTTCTTC. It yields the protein CASSKEGDRGEDEQFF.

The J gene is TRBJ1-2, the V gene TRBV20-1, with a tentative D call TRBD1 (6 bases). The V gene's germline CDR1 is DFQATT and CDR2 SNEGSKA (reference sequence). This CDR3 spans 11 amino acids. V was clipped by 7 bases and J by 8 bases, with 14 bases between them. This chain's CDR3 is CSVQGRGGYTF. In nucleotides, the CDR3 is TGCAGTGTGCAGGGGCGTGGCGGCTACACCTTC.

CDR3 region: CACTGGSNYGYTF. The CDR3 DNA is TGTGCCTGCACCGGGGGATCTAACTATGGCTACACCTTC. This chain uses TRBV30 with TRBJ1-2; a possible D gene is TRBD1 (5 bases). CDR3 size: 13 residues. V dropped 6 bases and J dropped 0 bases, with 11 bases sitting between them. From germline, CDR1 is GTSNPN and CDR2 SVGIG (reference sequence).

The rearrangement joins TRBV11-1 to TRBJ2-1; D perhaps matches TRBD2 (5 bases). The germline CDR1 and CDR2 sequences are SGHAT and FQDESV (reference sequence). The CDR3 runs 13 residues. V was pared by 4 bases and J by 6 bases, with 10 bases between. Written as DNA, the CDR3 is TGTGCCAGCAGCTCCCGGGGTTTCAATGAGCAGTTCTTC. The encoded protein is CASSSRGFNEQFF.

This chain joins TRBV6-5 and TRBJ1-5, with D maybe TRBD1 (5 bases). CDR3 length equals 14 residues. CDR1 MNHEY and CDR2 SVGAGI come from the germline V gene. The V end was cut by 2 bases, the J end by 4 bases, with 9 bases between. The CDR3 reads CASSYGRGNQPQHF. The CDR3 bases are TGTGCCAGCAGTTACGGTAGGGGAAATCAGCCCCAGCATTTT.

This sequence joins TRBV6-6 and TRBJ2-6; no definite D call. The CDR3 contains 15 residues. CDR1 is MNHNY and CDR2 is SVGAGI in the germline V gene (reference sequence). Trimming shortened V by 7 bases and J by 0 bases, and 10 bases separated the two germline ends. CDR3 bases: TGTGCCAGCAATCGGCAGTTCTCTGGGGCCAACGTCCTGACTTTC. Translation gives CASNRQFSGANVLTF.

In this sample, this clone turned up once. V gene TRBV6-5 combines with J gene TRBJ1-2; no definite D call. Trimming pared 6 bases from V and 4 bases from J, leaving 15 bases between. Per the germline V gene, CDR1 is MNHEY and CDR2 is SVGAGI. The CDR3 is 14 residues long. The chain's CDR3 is CASSQAGDGYGYTF. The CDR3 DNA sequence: TGTGCCAGCAGCCAGGCCGGGGATGGCTATGGCTACACCTTC.

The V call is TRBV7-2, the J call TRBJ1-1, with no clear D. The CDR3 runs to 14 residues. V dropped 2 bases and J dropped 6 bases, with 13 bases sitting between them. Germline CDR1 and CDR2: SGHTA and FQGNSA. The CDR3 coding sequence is TGTGCCAGCAGCTTACTGCCGCTGGGCGCTGAAGCTTTCTTT. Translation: CASSLLPLGAEAFF.

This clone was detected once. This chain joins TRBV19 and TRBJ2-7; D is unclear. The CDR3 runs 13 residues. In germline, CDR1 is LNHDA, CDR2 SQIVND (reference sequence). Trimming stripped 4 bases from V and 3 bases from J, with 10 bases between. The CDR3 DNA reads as TGTGCCAGTAGTAAGGAGACGTACTACGAGCAGTACTTC. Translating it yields CASSKETYYEQYF.

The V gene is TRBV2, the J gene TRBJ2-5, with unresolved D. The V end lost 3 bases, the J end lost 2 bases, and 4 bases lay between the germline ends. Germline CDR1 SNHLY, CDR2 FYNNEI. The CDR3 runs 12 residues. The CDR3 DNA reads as TGTGCCAGCAGTGAGACACAAGAGACCCAGTACTTC. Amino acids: CASSETQETQYF.

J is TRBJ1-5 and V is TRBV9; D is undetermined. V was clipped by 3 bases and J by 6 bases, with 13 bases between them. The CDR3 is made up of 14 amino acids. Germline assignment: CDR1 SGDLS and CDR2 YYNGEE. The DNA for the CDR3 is TGTGCCAGCAGCGCTTCACCGGGTGCTCAGCCCCAGCATTTT. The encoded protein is CASSASPGAQPQHF.

CDR3 sequence (DNA): TGTGCCAGCAGCCCCGGGATTAGCGGGGGGCAGGATGAGCAGTTCTTC. Encoded protein: CASSPGISGGQDEQFF. This chain connects TRBV5-5 to TRBJ2-1, with 10 bases lining up with TRBD2. The germline V gene has CDR1 SGHKS and CDR2 YYEKEE (reference sequence). The CDR3 extends over 16 amino acids. With 4 bases clipped from V and 8 bases from J, the junction kept 12 bases outside the gene matches.

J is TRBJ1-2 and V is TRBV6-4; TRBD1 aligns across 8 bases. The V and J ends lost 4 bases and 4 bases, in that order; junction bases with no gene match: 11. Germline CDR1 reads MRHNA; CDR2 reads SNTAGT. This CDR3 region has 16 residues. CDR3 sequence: CASSANPGGAGYGYTF. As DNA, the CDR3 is TGTGCCAGCAGTGCTAACCCAGGGGGCGCTGGCTATGGCTACACCTTC.

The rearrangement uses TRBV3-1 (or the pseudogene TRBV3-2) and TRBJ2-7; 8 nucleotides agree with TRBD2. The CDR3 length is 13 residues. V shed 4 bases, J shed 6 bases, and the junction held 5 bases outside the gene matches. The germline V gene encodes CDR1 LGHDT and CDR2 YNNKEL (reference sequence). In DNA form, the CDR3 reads TGTGCCAGCAGCCTTTCGACTAGCGTCGAGCAGTACTTC. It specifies CASSLSTSVEQYF.

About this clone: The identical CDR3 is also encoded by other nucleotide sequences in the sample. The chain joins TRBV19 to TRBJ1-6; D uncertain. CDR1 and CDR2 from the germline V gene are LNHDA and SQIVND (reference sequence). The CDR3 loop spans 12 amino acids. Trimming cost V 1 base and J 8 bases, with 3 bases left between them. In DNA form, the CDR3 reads TGTGCCAGTAGTATAGCGGATTCACCCCTCCACTTT. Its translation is CASSIADSPLHF.